These 25 T cell receptor beta chains share one sample of origin, sequenced in a study of post-analysis software for immune sequencing data. No antigen has been identified for these receptors. Prepared libraries of TCR beta cDNA carried unique molecular identifiers. TCRdb re-called the PCR reads with MiXCR, one entry per CDR3 protein. Altogether approximately 460,000 distinct CDR3 sequences are present, less than 45% being singletons, with the ten largest covering about an eighth. Study-level points and caveats: Elevated frequency relative to controls characterized roughly five TRBV segments in patients, TRBV5-6, TRBV5-1 and TRBV20-1 among them.

The sequencing sample was made of blood. All receptors derive from a girl aged 10 to 17 with multiple sclerosis.

The V gene is TRBV7-6, the J gene TRBJ2-3, with no clear D. Germline values: CDR1 SGHVS, CDR2 FNYEAQ. The V end lost 5 bases, the J end lost 5 bases, and 11 bases lay between the germline ends. CDR3 length: 13 amino acids. This chain's CDR3 is CASSPHHRDTQYF. CDR3 DNA sequence: TGTGCCAGCAGCCCCCATCACAGAGATACGCAGTATTTT.

This clonotype appeared a few times. The J gene is TRBJ2-7, the V gene TRBV28; TRBD1 matches 9 bases. From germline, CDR1 is MDHEN and CDR2 SYDVKM. Trimming took 9 bases from V and 1 from J; bases not matched to a gene: 10. The CDR3 totals 15 residues. CDR3 in amino acids: CASSRSQGASYEQYF. CDR3 nucleotide sequence: TGTGCCAGTAGCCGATCACAGGGGGCGTCCTACGAGCAGTACTTC.

This chain uses TRBV12-3 or TRBV12-4 with TRBJ2-7; D is perhaps TRBD2 (5 bases). Trimming shortened V by 1 base and J by 1 base, and 14 bases separated the two germline ends. CDR3 length: 16 amino acids. The CDR3 spells CASSLGSGLGSYEQYF. The DNA of the CDR3 is TGTGCCAGCAGTTTAGGGTCGGGGTTAGGGTCCTACGAGCAGTACTTC.

This clonotype was detected once. The V call is TRBV7-2, the J call TRBJ2-1; possibly TRBD2 for D (6 bases). CDR1 SGHTA and CDR2 FQGNSA come from the germline V gene. The CDR3 has 14 amino acids. V gave up 2 bases and J gave up 5 bases, with 10 bases separating them. The CDR3 nucleotides are TGTGCCAGCAGCTTAATCGGCGGGAACAATGAGCAGTTCTTC. Protein product: CASSLIGGNNEQFF.

This clonotype was detected a few times. This sequence joins TRBV20-1 and TRBJ2-1; perhaps TRBD1 as D (6 bases). Trimming removed 0 bases from V and 4 bases from J, with 13 bases in between. The CDR3 is made up of 15 amino acids. Germline CDR1 and CDR2: DFQATT and SNEGSKA (reference sequence). CDR3 sequence: CSARDGTSLYNEQFF. The CDR3 coding sequence is TGCAGTGCTAGAGATGGGACATCGTTGTACAATGAGCAGTTCTTC.

This rearrangement joins TRBV10-1 to TRBJ2-7; 8 bases line up with TRBD2. This CDR3 is 15 amino acids long. Germline-derived CDR1 and CDR2 are WNHNN and SYGVQD (reference sequence). The trim removed 2 bases at V and 3 bases at J, leaving 6 bases unmatched. CDR3 sequence (DNA): TGCGCCAGCAGTGAGGGTAAGCTAGCGGGCTACGAGCAGTACTTC. This gives the protein CASSEGKLAGYEQYF.

In this sample, this clonotype turned up a few times. The V and J genes are TRBV29-1 and TRBJ2-7; the match to TRBD2 covers 11 bases. The last part of the DNA fits TRBJ2-5 better; the J call may be wrong. The CDR3 totals 16 residues. Germline values: CDR1 SQVTM, CDR2 ANQGSEA. As DNA, the CDR3 is TGCAGCGTCGCCCCTAGCGGGAGGACCCTCGGGGAGACCCAGTACTTC. Protein sequence: CSVAPSGRTLGETQYF.

V usage is TRBV5-1 and J usage is TRBJ1-5, with D tentatively TRBD1 (6 bases). CDR1 and CDR2 (germline): SGHRS, YFSETQ. The length of the CDR3 is 15 residues. V lost 0 bases to trimming and J lost 3 bases, with 10 bases between them. CDR3 bases: TGCGCCAGCAGCTTGGCCGGGACACACAATCAGCCCCAGCATTTT. This translates into CASSLAGTHNQPQHF.

The count of this clonotype is one. This chain uses TRBV7-9 with TRBJ2-1, with 7 bases aligning to TRBD2. This CDR3 is 15 amino acids long. The V segment lost 5 bases and the J segment 9 bases; nucleotides outside the gene matches: 13. Germline V gene lookup returns CDR1 SEHNR and CDR2 FQNEAQ (reference sequence). The CDR3 sequence is CASSAGGWKIGEQFF. Here the CDR3 DNA reads TGTGCCAGCAGCGCCGGGGGGTGGAAAATTGGTGAGCAGTTCTTC. Using reference TRBV7-9 and TRBJ2-1 for the parts outside the CDR3, the full variable domain is DTGVSQNPRHKITKRGQNVTFRCDPISEHNRLYWYRQTLGQGPEFLTYFQNEAQLEKSRLLSDRFSAERPKGSFSTLEIQRTEQGDSAMYLCASSAGGWKIGEQFFGPGTRLTVL.

The gene calls are TRBV5-1 and TRBJ2-3, with 10 bases matching TRBD2. CDR3 size: 17 residues. Germline V gene sequence: CDR1 SGHRS, CDR2 YFSETQ. The V segment lost 0 bases and the J segment 3 bases; nucleotides outside the gene matches: 7. The CDR3 reads CASSLVLAGAITDTQYF. DNA of the CDR3: TGCGCCAGCAGCTTGGTTCTAGCGGGGGCAATTACAGATACGCAGTATTTT.

This clonotype came up a few times. The V call is TRBV27, the J call TRBJ2-5; tentatively, D is TRBD1 (6 bases). Trimming removed 3 bases at V and 5 bases at J, with 13 bases between. The length of the CDR3 is 14 residues. CDR1 is MNHEY, CDR2 SMNVEV, per germline (reference sequence). The chain's CDR3 is CASSFLGAKETQYF. The CDR3 DNA follows: TGTGCCAGCAGTTTCTTGGGGGCGAAGGAGACCCAGTACTTC.

The chain joins TRBV9 to TRBJ1-3, with D tentatively TRBD1 (6 bases). Germline CDR1 SGDLS, CDR2 YYNGEE. V was trimmed by 0 bases and J by 0 bases, leaving 10 bases between them. This CDR3 is built from 16 residues. The CDR3 nucleotides read TGTGCCAGCAGCGTAGGAGCAGGGGTCTCTGGAAACACCATATATTTT. It specifies CASSVGAGVSGNTIYF.

This clonotype was detected once. The CDR3 loop reads CASSERQGGTEAFF. DNA for the CDR3: TGTGCCAGCAGTGAAAGGCAGGGCGGCACTGAAGCTTTCTTT. This chain joins TRBV2 and TRBJ1-1, with D maybe TRBD1 (5 bases). CDR3 length equals 14 residues. CDR1 is SNHLY, CDR2 FYNNEI, per germline. V lost 2 bases and J 4 bases, leaving 11 bases between the germline ends.

This chain links TRBV5-5 with TRBJ1-2; D call uncertain. CDR1 and CDR2 (germline): SGHKS, YYEKEE (reference sequence). The CDR3 sequence is 17 residues long. Between the trimmed V and J ends, which lost 0 bases and 0 bases, there was a span of 15 bases. Here the CDR3 reads CASSLDIGMAANYGYTF. The CDR3 DNA is TGTGCCAGCAGCTTGGATATAGGGATGGCGGCTAACTATGGCTACACCTTC.

The rearrangement links TRBV20-1 to TRBJ2-7; the match to TRBD2 covers 9 bases. This CDR3 has 14 residues. The V segment lost 3 bases and the J segment 1 base; nucleotides outside the gene matches: 4. Germline CDR1 and CDR2: DFQATT and SNEGSKA (reference sequence). The chain's CDR3 is CSASRTSASYEQYF. The CDR3 DNA reads TGCAGTGCTAGCAGGACTAGCGCGTCCTACGAGCAGTACTTC.

The rearrangement links TRBV7-9 to TRBJ2-7; D gene unclear. The CDR3 is 16 residues long. Germline CDR1 and CDR2: SEHNR and FQNEAQ (reference sequence). The V and J ends lost 5 bases and 0 bases respectively, with 17 bases between them. Here the CDR3 reads CASSPPKGTHSYEQYF. CDR3 nucleotide sequence: TGTGCCAGCAGCCCGCCCAAAGGCACTCACTCCTACGAGCAGTACTTC.

This clonotype has just a few counts. This chain's CDR3 is CATSRPSGYETQYF. The CDR3 nucleotides are TGTGCCACCAGCAGACCAAGTGGTTATGAGACCCAGTACTTC. The chain is built from TRBV15 and TRBJ2-5; no reliable D call. CDR1 and CDR2 (germline): LNHNV, YYDKDF (reference sequence). The CDR3 is made up of 14 amino acids. V was clipped by 2 bases and J by 5 bases, with 12 bases between them.

This clonotype showed up just a few times. V and J are TRBV20-1 and TRBJ2-7; 8 bases line up with TRBD2. The V segment lost 4 bases and the J segment 0 bases; nucleotides outside the gene matches: 8. Germline V gene lookup returns CDR1 DFQATT and CDR2 SNEGSKA (reference sequence). The CDR3 extends over 15 amino acids. CDR3 bases: TGCAGTGCTACGGGACTAGGCTCTAGCTCCTACGAGCAGTACTTC. Translating it yields CSATGLGSSSYEQYF.

V and J are TRBV12-3 or TRBV12-4 and TRBJ2-3, with D possibly matching TRBD2 (5 bases). The CDR3 covers 14 residues. Between the trimmed V and J ends, which lost 7 bases and 9 bases, there was a span of 20 bases. The CDR3 DNA sequence: TGTGCCAGCACCATTAAAGGACCCGAGGGAACGCAGTATTTT. Translated: CASTIKGPEGTQYF.

This chain links TRBV25-1 with TRBJ1-2; D remains ambiguous. Germline V gene sequence: CDR1 MGHDK, CDR2 SYGVNS. This CDR3 is built from 15 residues. With 1 base removed from V and 1 base from J, the gap between germline ends came to 10 bases. The CDR3 loop is CASSELLTDNYGYTF. CDR3 in DNA: TGTGCCAGCAGTGAATTGCTGACGGATAACTATGGCTACACCTTC.

The CDR3: CASSLDRRSYGYTF. CDR3 nucleotide sequence: TGTGCCAGCAGCTTGGACAGGCGATCGTATGGCTACACCTTC. The chain joins TRBV7-9 to TRBJ1-2; 7 bases agree with TRBD1. The CDR3 runs to 14 residues. Germline CDR1 reads SEHNR; CDR2 reads FQNEAQ (reference sequence). J lost 5 bases, V lost 3 bases, and 6 bases had no gene match. Drawing the rest from reference TRBV7-9 and TRBJ1-2, the complete variable domain is DTGVSQNPRHKITKRGQNVTFRCDPISEHNRLYWYRQTLGQGPEFLTYFQNEAQLEKSRLLSDRFSAERPKGSFSTLEIQRTEQGDSAMYLCASSLDRRSYGYTFGSGTRLTVV.

The chain joins TRBV29-1 to TRBJ2-3, with D perhaps matching TRBD1 (5 bases). The CDR3 is 12 amino acids. Germline CDR1 is SQVTM and CDR2 is ANQGSEA. The V gene lost 7 bases and the J gene lost 4 bases, with 12 bases spanning the gap. CDR3 sequence (DNA): TGCAGCGCAGCAGGGTTCCCAGATACGCAGTATTTT. It encodes CSAAGFPDTQYF.

The J gene is TRBJ2-5, the V gene TRBV20-1; D call uncertain. The end of the DNA is better explained by TRBJ2-7, so the J call may be wrong. Germline-derived CDR1 and CDR2 are DFQATT and SNEGSKA (reference sequence). There are 13 residues in the CDR3. DNA of the CDR3: TGCAGTGCTAGGCGGCCGCCAAGTTACGAGCAGTACTTC. This gives the protein CSARRPPSYEQYF.

This clonotype appeared once. The chain couples TRBV29-1 to TRBJ2-7; a possible D gene is TRBD1 (5 bases). The CDR3 has 11 amino acids. The V end lost 5 bases, the J end lost 4 bases, and 9 bases lay between the germline ends. Germline V gives CDR1 SQVTM, CDR2 ANQGSEA. CDR3 bases: TGCAGCGTTCATAGGGGATACGAGCAGTACTTC. This gives the protein CSVHRGYEQYF.

V and J are TRBV7-9 and TRBJ2-1, with TRBD2 matching over 7 bases. Germline trimming cut 3 bases from V and 5 bases from J; bases unmatched to any gene: 4. This CDR3 region has 14 residues. The V gene's germline CDR1 is SEHNR and CDR2 FQNEAQ (reference sequence). Here the CDR3 DNA reads TGTGCCAGCAGCTTCACTAGCGATGACAATGAGCAGTTCTTC. Translated, it gives CASSFTSDDNEQFF.